The source of this T cell receptor (beta chain) is a study of cytomegalovirus exposure and HLA in healthy donors. Findings and limits, study-wide: A subsequent analysis found that TCR clusters from the first cohort also tended to co-occur in the 120 or so validation repertoires, with 90% to 95% of cluster scores above 0. For cytomegalovirus status, the classifier reportedly gave diagnoses with high specificity and sensitivity. In vitro experiments confirmed that a few CMV-associated chains were specific for CMV antigens.

Using immunoSEQ multiplex PCR, the repertoire was profiled, and TCRdb retains in-frame clones only, with some absent. The sample contains 100,000 or so clones, roughly 84% of which appear only once. The donors were part of the approximately 130-subject validation cohort, which stood apart from the approximately 670-subject first cohort. J gave up 3 bases and V 2 bases, and 2 bases lay outside the gene matches. CDR3 length equals 15 residues. Per germline, CDR1 KGHSH and CDR2 LQKENI. A remark on this clone: Its cognate antigen is unknown.

The chain employs TRBV18 and TRBJ2-7; TRBD2 matches 12 bases. Sample: PBMCs. The sequence was obtained from a man between 18 and 29 years old in good health and CMV-seropositive. The CDR3 DNA reads TGTGCCAGCTCACCAGGACTAGCGGGACGCTACGAGCAGTACTTC. This sequence encodes CASSPGLAGRYEQYF. The entire variable domain, with the rest obtained from reference TRBV18 and TRBJ2-7, is as follows: NAGVMQNPRHLVRRRGQEARLRCSPMKGHSHVYWYRQLPEEGLKFMVYLQKENIIDESGMPKERFSAEFPKEGPSILRIQQVVRGDSAAYFCASSPGLAGRYEQYFGPGTRLTVT.